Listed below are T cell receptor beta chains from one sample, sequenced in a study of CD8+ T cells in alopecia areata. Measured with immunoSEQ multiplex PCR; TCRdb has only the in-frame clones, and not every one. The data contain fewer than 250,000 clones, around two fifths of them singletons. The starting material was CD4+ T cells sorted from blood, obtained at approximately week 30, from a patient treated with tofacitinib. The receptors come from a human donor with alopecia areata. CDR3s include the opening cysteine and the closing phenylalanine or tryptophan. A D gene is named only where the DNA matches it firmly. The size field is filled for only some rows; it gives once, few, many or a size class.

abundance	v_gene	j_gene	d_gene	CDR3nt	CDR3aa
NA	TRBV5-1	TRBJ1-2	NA	TGCGCCAGCAGCCCGGGACAAACCTCCGGCTACACCTTC	CASSPGQTSGYTF
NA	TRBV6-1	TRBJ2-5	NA	TGTGCCATCAGTGAGCCCTTCCTGCTAGCGCGAGATAAAGAGACCCAGTACTTC	CAISEPFLLARDKETQYF
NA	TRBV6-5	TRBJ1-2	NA	TGTGCCAGCATGGCCCCGGGGGGCTACACCTTC	CASMAPGGYTF
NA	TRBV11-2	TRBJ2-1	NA	TGTGCCAGCAGCTTAGTTAGGAGCTCCTACAATGAGCAGTTCTTC	CASSLVRSSYNEQFF
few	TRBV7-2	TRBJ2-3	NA	TGTGCCAGCAGCCCGACAGGGAGGATCACAGATACGCAGTATTTT	CASSPTGRITDTQYF
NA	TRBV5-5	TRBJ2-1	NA	TGTGCCAGCATCGTATCCATCGGGAATGAGCAGTTCTTC	CASIVSIGNEQFF
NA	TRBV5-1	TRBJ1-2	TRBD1	TGCGCCAGCAGCTTTGGCAGGGGGCAAGGCTATGGCTACACCTTC	CASSFGRGQGYGYTF
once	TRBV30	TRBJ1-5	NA	TGTGCCTGGACCGACGCGATGGGGTACAATCAGCCCCAGCATTTT	CAWTDAMGYNQPQHF
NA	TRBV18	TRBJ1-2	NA	TGTGCCAGCTCCCCGGACGGAAACTATGGCTACACCTTC	CASSPDGNYGYTF
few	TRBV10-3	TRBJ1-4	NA	TGTGCCATCAGTGATGCAGTACAAGCAACTAATGAAAAACTGTTTTTT	CAISDAVQATNEKLFF
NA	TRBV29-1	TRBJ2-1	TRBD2	TGCAGCGTTGCTAGCGGGGGGTACAATGAGCAGTTCTTC	CSVASGGYNEQFF
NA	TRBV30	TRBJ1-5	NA	TGTGCCTGGAGTGCTAATACAGGATTATTGCAGCCCCAGCATTTT	CAWSANTGLLQPQHF
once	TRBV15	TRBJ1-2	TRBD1	TGTGCCACCAGCAAAACAGGGGGCGGGTCTGACACCTTC	CATSKTGGGSDTF
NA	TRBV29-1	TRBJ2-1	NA	TGCAGCGTCCCTCACTTTGGCGGTACTCAATACAATGAGCAGTTCTTC	CSVPHFGGTQYNEQFF
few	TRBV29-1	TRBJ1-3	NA	TGCAGCGTTGGAGGATCCTCTGGAAACACCATATATTTT	CSVGGSSGNTIYF
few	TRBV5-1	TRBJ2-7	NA	TGCGCCAGCAGCTTGGGATTAGGCCCCTACGAGCAGTACTTC	CASSLGLGPYEQYF
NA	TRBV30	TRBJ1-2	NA	TGTGCCTGGAGTGTACGGGCACCGCCGGGCGGCTACACCTTC	CAWSVRAPPGGYTF
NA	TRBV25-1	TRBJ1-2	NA	TGTGCCAGCGGAGGGGTCTATGGCTACACCTTC	CASGGVYGYTF
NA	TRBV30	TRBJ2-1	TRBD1	TGTGCCTGGGAGTACGGACAGGGATCCTACAATGAGCAGTTCTTC	CAWEYGQGSYNEQFF
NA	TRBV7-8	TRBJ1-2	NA	TGTGCCAGCAGCCCACGGTTGGGTGATGGCTACACCTTC	CASSPRLGDGYTF
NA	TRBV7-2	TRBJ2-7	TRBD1	TGTGCCAGCAGCTTAAAGGGGCAGGGGGCTTACGAGCAGTACTTC	CASSLKGQGAYEQYF
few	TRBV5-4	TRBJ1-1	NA	TGTGCCAGCAGTCCCTTCGGCAGGTACTTCATGAACACTGAAGCTTTCTTT	CASSPFGRYFMNTEAFF
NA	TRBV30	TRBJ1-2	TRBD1	TGTGCCTGGAGCAGGGGGTATGGCTACACCTTC	CAWSRGYGYTF
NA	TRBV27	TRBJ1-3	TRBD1	TGTGCCAGCAGCAGGACAGGGGGAAACACCATATATTTT	CASSRTGGNTIYF
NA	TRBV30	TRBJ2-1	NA	TGTGCCTGGAGTGGGGGAGATGAGCAGTTCTTC	CAWSGGDEQFF
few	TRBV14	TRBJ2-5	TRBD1	TGTGCCAGCAGCCTCCTTGACAGGGGGCGAGGGAGTGAGACCCAGTACTTC	CASSLLDRGRGSETQYF